A selection of T cell receptor beta chains follows, all from one sample in a study of cytomegalovirus exposure and HLA in healthy donors. The assay was immunoSEQ multiplex PCR, and TCRdb's table has in-frame clones only and misses some. The table has roughly 150,000 clones, roughly 86% seen once. Sequencing was performed on PBMCs. The receptors here all came from a man aged 18 to 30 in good health and CMV-seropositive. The CDR3 runs from the conserved cysteine through the conserved F or W. The D gene is left open where the match is weak. Only part of the rows carry a size: once, few, many, or a class if the clone is expanded.

J: TRBJ1-2; V: TRBV6-5; size: NA; D: NA; CDR3: CASSYSALGAYGYTF; DNA: TGTGCCAGCAGTTACTCTGCTCTAGGGGCTTATGGCTACACCTTC
J: TRBJ2-3; V: TRBV11-1; size: NA; D: NA; CDR3: CASSLARGNTDTQYF; DNA: TGTGCCAGCAGCTTAGCGCGCGGGAACACAGATACGCAGTATTTT
J: TRBJ2-1; V: TRBV4-1; size: NA; D: NA; CDR3: CASSHLQADYNEQFF; DNA: TGCGCCAGCAGCCACCTACAAGCGGACTACAATGAGCAGTTCTTC
J: TRBJ2-7; V: TRBV12-5; size: NA; D: NA; CDR3: CASAPQGSNFNEDYEQYF; DNA: TGTGCTAGTGCCCCACAGGGTAGCAACTTTAACGAGGACTACGAGCAGTACTTC
J: TRBJ2-7; V: TRBV9; size: NA; D: TRBD2; CDR3: CASSASGGGSSYEQYF; DNA: TGTGCCAGCAGCGCTTCCGGCGGGGGGAGCTCCTACGAGCAGTACTTC
J: TRBJ1-1; V: TRBV14; size: NA; D: NA; CDR3: CASSHHSGAMNTEAFF; DNA: TGTGCCAGCAGCCACCATTCAGGGGCCATGAACACTGAAGCTTTCTTT
J: TRBJ2-7; V: TRBV18; size: NA; D: TRBD2; CDR3: CASSPQTSGSHEQYF; DNA: TGTGCCAGCTCACCTCAGACTAGCGGGAGCCACGAGCAGTACTTC
J: TRBJ2-3; V: TRBV5-4; size: NA; D: TRBD2; CDR3: CASSLATAGGGTDTQYF; DNA: TGTGCCAGCAGCTTGGCCACAGCGGGGGGTGGGACAGATACGCAGTATTTT
J: TRBJ1-2; V: TRBV4-1; size: NA; D: NA; CDR3: CASSRIGGRDGYTF; DNA: TGCGCCAGCAGCCGAATCGGGGGGAGAGATGGCTACACCTTC
J: TRBJ1-2; V: TRBV5-4; size: NA; D: TRBD1; CDR3: CASSPDRGDGYTF; DNA: TGTGCCAGCAGCCCGGACAGGGGGGATGGCTACACCTTC
J: TRBJ1-5; V: TRBV5-5; size: few; D: NA; CDR3: CASSRERGNQPQHF; DNA: TGTGCCAGCAGCCGGGAGAGGGGCAATCAGCCCCAGCATTTT
J: TRBJ1-2; V: TRBV5-1; size: NA; D: NA; CDR3: CASSLGLREPYGYTF; DNA: TGCGCCAGCAGCTTGGGCCTGAGGGAGCCCTATGGCTACACCTTC
J: TRBJ2-3; V: TRBV2; size: once; D: TRBD2; CDR3: CAIAGTSGRGDTQYF; DNA: TGTGCCATCGCCGGGACTAGCGGGAGAGGGGATACGCAGTATTTT
J: TRBJ1-1; V: TRBV4-1; size: NA; D: NA; CDR3: CASSRDPGGLGTEAFF; DNA: TGCGCCAGCAGCCGCGACCCCGGGGGGCTGGGCACTGAAGCTTTCTTT